A selection of T cell receptor beta chains follows, all from one sample in a study of cytomegalovirus exposure and HLA in healthy donors. Assay used: immunoSEQ multiplex PCR; TCRdb lists only in-frame clones, some missing. The table lists 100,000 to 120,000 clones, 76% of them singletons. The sequencing input was PBMCs. The receptors shown here come from a man aged 25-45 years in good health and CMV-seropositive. The CDR3 runs from the conserved cysteine through the conserved F or W. D genes are given only for firm matches. Not all rows give a size; the values are once, few, many and, for expanded clones, a class.

v_gene: TRBV28
abundance: few
j_gene: TRBJ2-1
d_gene: .
CDR3aa: CASRLKYNEQFF
CDR3nt: TGTGCCAGCAGGCTAAAGTACAATGAGCAGTTCTTC

v_gene: TRBV9
abundance: .
j_gene: TRBJ2-2
d_gene: TRBD1
CDR3aa: CASAQGQGRGTGELFF
CDR3nt: TGTGCCAGCGCTCAAGGACAGGGTCGTGGCACCGGGGAGCTGTTTTTT

v_gene: TRBV11-1
abundance: .
j_gene: TRBJ2-6
d_gene: TRBD1
CDR3aa: CASSLDRALSVLTF
CDR3nt: TGTGCCAGCAGCCTGGACAGGGCCCTGTCTGTCCTGACTTTC

v_gene: TRBV6-8
abundance: .
j_gene: TRBJ2-7
d_gene: TRBD1
CDR3aa: CASISRTGVHEQYF
CDR3nt: TGTGCCAGCATATCACGGACAGGGGTCCACGAGCAGTACTTC

v_gene: TRBV9
abundance: .
j_gene: TRBJ1-3
d_gene: TRBD1
CDR3aa: CASSVEGDRAGNTIYF
CDR3nt: TGTGCCAGCAGCGTAGAAGGTGACAGGGCTGGAAACACCATATATTTT

v_gene: TRBV7-2
abundance: few
j_gene: TRBJ1-5
d_gene: TRBD1
CDR3aa: CASSPGTGFNQPQHF
CDR3nt: TGTGCCAGCAGCCCGGGGACAGGGTTCAATCAGCCCCAGCATTTT

v_gene: TRBV28
abundance: .
j_gene: TRBJ2-7
d_gene: .
CDR3aa: CATDRSSYEQYF
CDR3nt: TGTGCTACAGACAGAAGCTCCTACGAGCAGTACTTC

v_gene: TRBV7-9
abundance: .
j_gene: TRBJ2-7
d_gene: .
CDR3aa: CASSLRTEYEQYF
CDR3nt: TGTGCCAGCAGCTTAAGGACAGAGTACGAGCAGTACTTC

v_gene: TRBV7-9
abundance: once
j_gene: TRBJ1-1
d_gene: .
CDR3aa: CSSSLIEAFF
CDR3nt: TGTTCCAGCAGCTTAATAGAAGCTTTCTTT

v_gene: TRBV5-1
abundance: .
j_gene: TRBJ1-2
d_gene: TRBD1
CDR3aa: CASRETGGGNYGYTF
CDR3nt: TGCGCCAGCAGGGAGACAGGGGGGGGTAACTATGGCTACACCTTC

v_gene: TRBV28
abundance: .
j_gene: TRBJ2-7
d_gene: .
CDR3aa: CASSLRGLSNYEQYF
CDR3nt: TGTGCCAGCAGTTTAAGGGGCCTCTCTAACTACGAGCAGTACTTC

v_gene: TRBV6-1
abundance: few
j_gene: TRBJ1-2
d_gene: TRBD1
CDR3aa: CASSADRDYYGYTF
CDR3nt: TGTGCCAGCAGCGCAGACAGGGACTACTATGGCTACACCTTC

v_gene: TRBV10-3
abundance: .
j_gene: TRBJ1-5
d_gene: .
CDR3aa: CAISQNSNQPQHF
CDR3nt: TGTGCCATCAGTCAAAATAGCAATCAGCCCCAGCATTTT

v_gene: TRBV7-6
abundance: .
j_gene: TRBJ1-6
d_gene: .
CDR3aa: CASSPAYNSPLHF
CDR3nt: TGTGCCAGCAGCCCGGCCTATAATTCACCCCTCCACTTT

v_gene: TRBV5-1
abundance: .
j_gene: TRBJ2-7
d_gene: TRBD1
CDR3aa: CASSWTGDYEQYF
CDR3nt: TGCGCCAGCAGCTGGACAGGGGATTACGAGCAGTACTTC

v_gene: TRBV27
abundance: once
j_gene: TRBJ2-1
d_gene: .
CDR3aa: CASSLPANEQFF
CDR3nt: TGTGCCAGCAGTTTACCAGCGAATGAGCAGTTCTTC

v_gene: TRBV4-1
abundance: .
j_gene: TRBJ1-1
d_gene: .
CDR3aa: CASSRGAEAFF
CDR3nt: TGCGCCAGCAGCCGCGGGGCTGAAGCTTTCTTT

v_gene: TRBV4-1
abundance: .
j_gene: TRBJ2-3
d_gene: TRBD2
CDR3aa: CASSQSRGGDTQYF
CDR3nt: TGCGCCAGCAGCCAGAGTCGCGGGGGAGATACGCAGTATTTT

v_gene: TRBV11-2
abundance: .
j_gene: TRBJ2-7
d_gene: TRBD2
CDR3aa: CASSPKRGDSYEQYF
CDR3nt: TGTGCCAGCAGCCCAAAGCGGGGTGACTCCTACGAGCAGTACTTC

v_gene: TRBV15
abundance: .
j_gene: TRBJ2-3
d_gene: TRBD2
CDR3aa: CATSREKWRGVTDTQYF
CDR3nt: TGTGCCACCAGCAGAGAGAAGTGGCGGGGGGTCACAGATACGCAGTATTTT

v_gene: TRBV4-2
abundance: .
j_gene: TRBJ2-7
d_gene: TRBD1
CDR3aa: CASSQVKGQGADEQYF
CDR3nt: TGTGCCAGCAGCCAAGTAAAGGGACAGGGGGCTGACGAGCAGTACTTC

v_gene: TRBV19
abundance: once
j_gene: TRBJ2-4
d_gene: .
CDR3aa: CASSIGGTEDIQYF
CDR3nt: TGTGCCAGTAGTATTGGGGGGACAGAGGACATTCAGTACTTC

v_gene: TRBV4-2
abundance: .
j_gene: TRBJ1-2
d_gene: .
CDR3aa: CASSQDVRNYGYTF
CDR3nt: TGTGCCAGCAGCCAAGATGTCAGGAACTATGGCTACACCTTC

v_gene: TRBV7-3
abundance: few
j_gene: TRBJ2-1
d_gene: .
CDR3aa: CASSLRGGGVTYNEQFF
CDR3nt: TGTGCCAGCAGCTTAAGGGGTGGGGGCGTTACTTACAATGAGCAGTTCTTC

v_gene: TRBV4-2
abundance: .
j_gene: TRBJ2-3
d_gene: TRBD1
CDR3aa: CASRSGQGETDTQYF
CDR3nt: TGTGCCAGCAGATCGGGACAGGGGGAAACGGATACGCAGTATTTT

v_gene: TRBV30
abundance: .
j_gene: TRBJ1-5
d_gene: TRBD1
CDR3aa: CAWSVQGLKPQHF
CDR3nt: TGTGCCTGGAGTGTACAGGGGCTTAAGCCCCAGCATTTT

v_gene: TRBV6-1
abundance: .
j_gene: TRBJ1-6
d_gene: TRBD1
CDR3aa: CASRPGGSYNSPLHF
CDR3nt: TGTGCCAGCAGGCCAGGGGGATCCTATAATTCACCCCTCCACTTT

v_gene: TRBV19
abundance: .
j_gene: TRBJ2-7
d_gene: .
CDR3aa: CASTPTGAYEQYF
CDR3nt: TGTGCCAGTACCCCAACCGGGGCCTACGAGCAGTACTTC

v_gene: TRBV25-1
abundance: .
j_gene: TRBJ1-5
d_gene: .
CDR3aa: CASSEWDGGINQPQHF
CDR3nt: TGTGCCAGCAGTGAATGGGACGGGGGTATCAATCAGCCCCAGCATTTT

v_gene: TRBV10-3
abundance: .
j_gene: TRBJ1-1
d_gene: TRBD1
CDR3aa: CAISATGVNTEAFF
CDR3nt: TGTGCCATCAGTGCGACAGGGGTGAACACTGAAGCTTTCTTT

v_gene: TRBV7-9
abundance: .
j_gene: TRBJ1-1
d_gene: .
CDR3aa: CASSPRERTEAFF
CDR3nt: TGTGCCAGCAGCCCCCGGGAGCGAACTGAAGCTTTCTTT

v_gene: TRBV7-9
abundance: .
j_gene: TRBJ2-7
d_gene: .
CDR3aa: CASSSRQESYEQYF
CDR3nt: TGTGCCAGCAGCTCCAGACAGGAGTCCTACGAGCAGTACTTC

v_gene: TRBV14
abundance: .
j_gene: TRBJ1-1
d_gene: TRBD1
CDR3aa: CASSQDLGTANTEAFF
CDR3nt: TGTGCCAGCAGCCAAGATCTCGGGACAGCGAACACTGAAGCTTTCTTT

v_gene: TRBV9
abundance: .
j_gene: TRBJ1-2
d_gene: TRBD1
CDR3aa: CASSVGGTEGYTF
CDR3nt: TGTGCCAGCAGCGTAGGCGGGACAGAAGGCTACACCTTC

v_gene: TRBV9
abundance: .
j_gene: TRBJ1-1
d_gene: .
CDR3aa: CASSVADSTEAFF
CDR3nt: TGTGCCAGCAGCGTAGCGGACAGCACTGAAGCTTTCTTT

v_gene: TRBV9
abundance: .
j_gene: TRBJ1-3
d_gene: .
CDR3aa: CASSRDFTGNTIYF
CDR3nt: TGTGCCAGTAGTCGGGATTTCACTGGAAACACCATATATTTT

v_gene: TRBV6-1
abundance: .
j_gene: TRBJ1-1
d_gene: .
CDR3aa: CASSARARGHGENTEAFF
CDR3nt: TGTGCCAGCAGTGCCCGTGCCAGGGGACACGGAGAGAACACTGAAGCTTTCTTT

v_gene: TRBV23-1
abundance: .
j_gene: TRBJ2-7
d_gene: TRBD2
CDR3aa: CASVSGGGRGEQYF
CDR3nt: TGCGCCAGCGTTTCCGGGGGAGGGCGAGGAGAGCAGTACTTC

v_gene: TRBV6-5
abundance: .
j_gene: TRBJ1-1
d_gene: .
CDR3aa: CASRNRNTEAFF
CDR3nt: TGTGCCAGCAGGAACAGAAACACTGAAGCTTTCTTT

v_gene: TRBV7-9
abundance: few
j_gene: TRBJ1-2
d_gene: .
CDR3aa: CASSLFGIYGYTF
CDR3nt: TGTGCCAGCAGCTTGTTCGGTATCTATGGCTACACCTTC

v_gene: TRBV7-2
abundance: .
j_gene: TRBJ2-3
d_gene: TRBD2
CDR3aa: CASSLAGTSGGMDTQYF
CDR3nt: TGTGCCAGCAGCTTAGCCGGGACTAGCGGGGGGATGGATACGCAGTATTTT

v_gene: TRBV6-6
abundance: .
j_gene: TRBJ1-1
d_gene: .
CDR3aa: CASSNRPGIGTEAFF
CDR3nt: TGTGCCAGCAGTAACAGACCAGGGATAGGCACTGAAGCTTTCTTT

v_gene: TRBV5-6
abundance: few
j_gene: TRBJ2-5
d_gene: .
CDR3aa: CASSLGDTSTETQYF
CDR3nt: TGTGCCAGCAGCTTGGGAGACACCTCGACGGAGACCCAGTACTTC